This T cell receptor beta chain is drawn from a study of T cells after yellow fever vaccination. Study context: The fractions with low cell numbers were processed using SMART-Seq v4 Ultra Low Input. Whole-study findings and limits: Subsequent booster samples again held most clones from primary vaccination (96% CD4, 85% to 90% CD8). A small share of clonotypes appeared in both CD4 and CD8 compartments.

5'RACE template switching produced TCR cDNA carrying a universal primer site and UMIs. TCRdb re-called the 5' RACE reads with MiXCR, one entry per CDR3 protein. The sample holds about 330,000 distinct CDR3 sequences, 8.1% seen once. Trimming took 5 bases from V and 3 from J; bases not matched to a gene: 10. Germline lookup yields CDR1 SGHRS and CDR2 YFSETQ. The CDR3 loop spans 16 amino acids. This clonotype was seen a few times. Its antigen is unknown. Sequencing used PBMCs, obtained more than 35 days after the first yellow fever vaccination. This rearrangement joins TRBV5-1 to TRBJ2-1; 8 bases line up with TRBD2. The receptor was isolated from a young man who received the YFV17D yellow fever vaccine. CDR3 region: CASRRAGGGLYNEQFF. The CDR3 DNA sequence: TGCGCCAGCAGACGCGCCGGGGGGGGCCTCTACAATGAGCAGTTCTTC.